Below, 10 T cell receptor beta chains from the same sample are listed, as sequenced in a study of blood T cell repertoires in COVID-19 (dated by TCRdb to about 2020). Library preparation was by the immunoSEQ multiplex PCR assay. Not all clones reach the TCRdb copy of this immuneACCESS table, which keeps in-frame sequences only. Checked studies attribute under half of the gap to unresolved V genes and leave the rest unexplained. Across this sample there are some 80,000 clones, with 80% to 95% seen only once. The ten largest clones represent approximately 2.8% of the sample. Sequences were obtained from peripheral blood. Receptor source: a man aged 50 to 60 with COVID-19, enrolled during active disease.

The J gene is TRBJ2-1, the V gene TRBV4-3, with 9 nucleotides matching TRBD2. The junction had 8 bases not matched to a gene; V was cut back by 0 bases and J by 5 bases. Germline V lookup: CDR1 LGHNA, CDR2 YSLEER. The CDR3 spans 17 residues. In DNA form, the CDR3 reads TGCGCCAGCAGCCAAGATCGCGGGTCTAGCGGGGACAATGAGCAGTTCTTC. As protein: CASSQDRGSSGDNEQFF.

The J gene is TRBJ2-2, the V gene TRBV7-3; no clear D. CDR3 length: 17 residues. V lost 1 base and J lost 0, with 12 bases in between. The germline gives CDR1 SGHTA, CDR2 FQGTGA. As DNA, the CDR3 is TGTGCCAGCAGCTTAAATAGTCAGGCCTCGAACACCGGGGAGCTGTTTTTT. It encodes CASSLNSQASNTGELFF.

This clone was seen a single time. This sequence joins TRBV5-1 and TRBJ1-3; TRBD1 might be the D (6 bases). Trimming shortened V by 0 bases and J by 2 bases, and 12 bases separated the two germline ends. CDR1 is SGHRS, CDR2 YFSETQ, per germline. CDR3 size: 16 residues. The CDR3 sequence: CASSLGQQGPGNTIYF. In nucleotides, the CDR3 is TGCGCCAGCAGCTTGGGACAACAGGGACCTGGAAACACCATATATTTT.

This chain links TRBV15 with TRBJ1-5; D unclear. Germline V gene lookup returns CDR1 LNHNV and CDR2 YYDKDF (reference sequence). V lost 0 bases, J lost 1 base, and 13 bases lay in between. This CDR3 spans 17 amino acids. Written as DNA, the CDR3 is TGTGCCACCAGCAGAGATCTGAGGGTTGGGAGCAATCAGCCCCAGCATTTT. It is translated as CATSRDLRVGSNQPQHF.

The chain links TRBV19 to TRBJ2-2; 8 bases map to TRBD1. Germline V gives CDR1 LNHDA, CDR2 SQIVND (reference sequence). The ends lost 5 bases at V and 0 bases at J; junction bases unmatched: 2. The length of the CDR3 is 15 residues. CDR3 sequence: CASSVQGANTGELFF. CDR3 DNA sequence: TGTGCCAGTAGTGTACAGGGGGCGAACACCGGGGAGCTGTTTTTT.

The V gene is TRBV5-1, the J gene TRBJ2-5; 14 nucleotides agree with TRBD2. CDR3 length equals 16 residues. The ends lost 4 bases at V and 4 bases at J; junction bases unmatched: 6. CDR1 SGHRS and CDR2 YFSETQ come from the germline V gene. For the CDR3, the DNA is TGCGCCAGCAGCCCACAGACTAGCGGGAGGGGAGAGACCCAGTACTTC. Its protein product is CASSPQTSGRGETQYF.

V is TRBV5-1 and J is TRBJ2-3, with D unresolved. This CDR3 is built from 12 residues. Germline V lookup: CDR1 SGHRS, CDR2 YFSETQ. Trimming left V 1 base short and J 3 bases short, with 3 bases between. The CDR3 region is CASSLTTDTQYF. The CDR3 coding sequence is TGCGCCAGCAGCTTGACTACAGATACGCAGTATTTT.

The chain recombines TRBV6-2 or TRBV6-3 with TRBJ1-1; D gene uncertain. Trimming cost V 0 bases and J 6 bases, with 11 bases left between them. The CDR3 spans 14 residues. Germline-derived CDR1 and CDR2 are MNHEY and SVGEGT. The CDR3 loop reads CASSYSEGFAEAFF. Here the CDR3 DNA reads TGTGCCAGCAGTTACTCGGAGGGATTCGCTGAAGCTTTCTTT.

This clone was found a few times. The J gene is TRBJ2-3, the V gene TRBV18, with 9 bases lining up with TRBD1. The CDR3 runs 16 residues. Per the germline V gene, CDR1 is KGHSH and CDR2 is LQKENI. Trimming removed 4 bases from V and 6 bases from J; junction bases left unmatched: 11. The CDR3 nucleotides are TGTGCCAGCTCACTGAATTCCGGGACAGGGACGGATACGCAGTATTTT. Residues: CASSLNSGTGTDTQYF.

J is TRBJ1-2 and V is TRBV4-1; 7 nucleotides line up with TRBD1. V was clipped by 0 bases and J by 0 bases; unmatched bases: 4. The germline V gene encodes CDR1 MGHRA and CDR2 YSYEKL. CDR3 size: 16 residues. The CDR3 nucleotides are TGCGCCAGCAGCCAAGATGGGGGACAGCCTAACTATGGCTACACCTTC. Translated: CASSQDGGQPNYGYTF.